One TCR beta chain is described in this entry. Its antigen is not identified. With 5 bases clipped from V and 9 bases from J, the junction kept 9 bases outside the gene matches. The germline gives CDR1 LGHNA, CDR2 YNFKEQ. The CDR3 covers 16 residues. The PCR made use of 60 Vbeta and 13 Jbeta primers. Per the original methods: Later analysis identified tens of millions of unique TCR beta chains, approximately 10 million shared. Clones were read by immunoSEQ multiplex PCR, and TCRdb kept only the in-frame ones, dropping some. From that table come the V and J calls and clone size; the DNA was used to work out D and trimming. Of about 130,000 clones in the sample, more than 8% were seen once. This entry belongs to a study of cytomegalovirus exposure and HLA in healthy donors. Study findings and constraints: The authors reported that TCR beta sequences could predict HLA-A and HLA-B alleles. These predictions were accurate for most subjects in the first cohort. Association of a missense DCLRE1C variant with TCR beta V- and J-gene trimming was reported in a later analysis. In vitro checks showed that a few CMV-associated chains really do target CMV antigens.

The genes are TRBV4-2 and TRBJ2-1; TRBD2 aligns across 14 bases. The sample taken for sequencing was PBMCs. This TCR derives from a man aged 50-59 years in good health and CMV-seronegative. The CDR3 spells CASSNRGTSGSGEQFF. CDR3 in DNA: TGTGCCAGCAGCAATCGGGGGACTAGCGGGAGCGGTGAGCAGTTCTTC.